A selection of T cell receptor beta chains follows, all from one sample in a study of blood T cell repertoires in COVID-19. Libraries were prepared by immunoSEQ multiplex PCR; TCRdb keeps only in-frame clonotypes and omits some of them. The repertoire includes some 30,000 clones, approximately 90% of them detected once, and about 2.4% sits in the top ten. Sequencing input: peripheral blood. The receptors here all came from a man aged 45-65 years with active COVID-19. The CDR3 runs from the conserved cysteine through the conserved F or W. The D gene is left open where the match is weak.

>.|TRBV12-3/TRBV12-4|13|TRBJ1-2
CASSLAGYYGYTF
TGTGCCAGCAGTTTGGCAGGATACTATGGCTACACCTTC
>TRBD2|TRBV10-1|13|TRBJ2-3
CASSLAGADTQYF
TGCGCCAGCAGCCTAGCGGGGGCAGATACGCAGTATTTT
>.|TRBV2|14|TRBJ2-5
CASSVGGSRETQYF
TGTGCCAGCAGTGTTGGGGGGTCCCGGGAGACCCAGTACTTC
>.|TRBV5-1|15|TRBJ2-2
CASSVTRGDTGELFF
TGCGCCAGCAGCGTGACCAGGGGGGACACCGGGGAGCTGTTTTTT
>.|TRBV28|14|TRBJ1-3
CASSSGRVGNTIYF
TGTGCCAGCAGTTCGGGGAGGGTTGGAAACACCATATATTTT
>TRBD1|TRBV4-2|16|TRBJ1-6
CASSHRKDRNNSPLHF
TGTGCCAGCAGCCACCGGAAGGACAGGAACAATTCACCCCTCCACTTT
>.|TRBV10-1|15|TRBJ2-3
CASSDRSPSTDTQYF
TGCGCCAGCAGTGATAGAAGCCCGAGCACAGATACGCAGTATTTT
>TRBD1|TRBV7-6|14|TRBJ2-7
CASSLVGTGVEQYF
TGTGCCAGCAGCTTAGTAGGGACAGGGGTCGAGCAGTACTTC
>TRBD2|TRBV5-1|16|TRBJ2-1
CASSLVVAGGGNEQFF
TGCGCCAGCAGCTTGGTGGTAGCGGGAGGGGGGAATGAGCAGTTCTTC
>.|TRBV5-6|14|TRBJ1-2
CASSLARQGYGYTF
TGTGCCAGCAGCTTGGCGCGGCAGGGATATGGCTACACCTTC
>TRBD1|TRBV27|17|TRBJ1-5
CASSLIGQGGSNQPQHF
TGTGCCAGCAGTTTAATCGGACAGGGTGGTAGCAATCAGCCCCAGCATTTT
>TRBD1|TRBV28|15|TRBJ1-5
CASSSTGQGVQPQHF
TGTGCCAGCAGTTCGACGGGACAGGGGGTGCAGCCCCAGCATTTT